The 20 T cell receptor beta chains below come from one sample, sequenced in a study of T cell changes during pregnancy in multiple sclerosis. Assay used: immunoSEQ multiplex PCR; TCRdb lists only in-frame clones, some missing. The table lists some 97,000 clones, almost 95% of them singletons. This specimen was peripheral blood, taken before pregnancy. The receptors were gathered from a female donor with multiple sclerosis, enrolled in a pregnancy study.

The J gene is TRBJ2-7, the V gene TRBV7-8; D gene ambiguous. Deletions cut 0 bases from V and 5 bases from J, with 14 bases between. The CDR3 is 15 amino acids. Germline assignment: CDR1 SGHVS and CDR2 FQNEAQ. The CDR3 DNA sequence: TGTGCCAGCAGCTTAGCGCGTGAGCTTAACGACGAGCAGTACTTC. It encodes CASSLARELNDEQYF. Drawing the rest from reference TRBV7-8 and TRBJ2-7, the complete variable domain is GAGVSQSPRYKVAKRGQDVALRCDPISGHVSLFWYQQALGQGPEFLTYFQNEAQLDKSGLPSDRFFAERPEGSVSTLKIQRTQQEDSAVYLCASSLARELNDEQYFGPGTRLTVT.

The chain combines TRBV27 with TRBJ2-7, with 7 bases identical to TRBD1. CDR3 size: 15 residues. After removal of 2 bases from V and 2 bases from J, the junction contained 6 bases not matched to a gene. Germline CDR1 and CDR2: MNHEY and SMNVEV (reference sequence). CDR3 DNA: TGTGCCAGCAGTTTAACGAGGGGACAGACCTACGAGCAGTACTTC. Amino acid sequence: CASSLTRGQTYEQYF.

J is TRBJ2-7 and V is TRBV5-1; TRBD2 agrees at 10 bases. V lost 0 bases to trimming and J lost 5 bases; unmatched junction nucleotides: 8. Germline CDR1 is SGHRS and CDR2 is YFSETQ. CDR3 length: 16 residues. The CDR3 here is CASSLGAGGFLNEQYF. The CDR3 bases are TGCGCCAGCAGCTTGGGAGCGGGAGGGTTTCTTAACGAGCAGTACTTC.

The chain has TRBV19 and TRBJ2-7, with 7 bases lining up with TRBD2. V was pared by 2 bases and J by 6 bases, with 10 bases of the junction left unmatched. There are 15 residues in the CDR3. Germline assignment: CDR1 LNHDA and CDR2 SQIVND (reference sequence). The chain's CDR3 is CASSIRGDAASEQYF. Written as DNA, the CDR3 is TGTGCCAGTAGTATACGGGGGGATGCGGCGAGCGAGCAGTACTTC.

This chain uses TRBV6-1 with TRBJ1-5; D is perhaps TRBD1 (5 bases). The CDR3 has 15 amino acids. Germline CDR1 is MNHNS and CDR2 is SASEGT. V lost 0 bases, J lost 3 bases, and 9 bases lay in between. CDR3: CASSEAGGYNQPQHF. In DNA form, the CDR3 reads TGTGCCAGCAGTGAAGCTGGGGGGTACAATCAGCCCCAGCATTTT.

The chain recombines TRBV18 with TRBJ1-2; TRBD1 agrees at 8 bases. Per the germline V gene, CDR1 is KGHSH and CDR2 is LQKENI. J gave up 8 bases and V 2 bases, and 7 bases lay outside the gene matches. This CDR3 contains 14 residues. This chain's CDR3 is CASSPRSQGAGYTF. For the CDR3, the DNA is TGTGCCAGCTCACCAAGGTCGCAGGGGGCCGGCTACACCTTC.

This chain joins TRBV19 and TRBJ2-7; TRBD2 matches at 14 bases. V trimming: 6 bases; J trimming: 5 bases; junction bases outside the gene matches: 6. Germline-derived CDR1 and CDR2 are LNHDA and SQIVND (reference sequence). CDR3 length equals 15 residues. CDR3 region: CASSTGTSGSHEQYF. In DNA form, the CDR3 reads TGTGCCAGTAGCACAGGGACTAGCGGGAGCCACGAGCAGTACTTC.

V usage is TRBV30 and J usage is TRBJ1-1; TRBD1 matches at 10 bases. With V trimmed by 8 bases and J by 0 bases, 9 bases remained unmatched. The CDR3 is 15 amino acids. Germline CDR1 and CDR2: GTSNPN and SVGIG (reference sequence). The CDR3 nucleotides read TGTGCCGGTCGGACAGGGGGTCTATTGAACACTGAAGCTTTCTTT. Its translation is CAGRTGGLLNTEAFF.

This clone was observed once. This chain's CDR3 is CASSSRVEGGYTF. For the CDR3, the DNA is TGTGCCAGCAGCTCGCGTGTGGAGGGGGGCTACACCTTC. V gene TRBV7-3 combines with J gene TRBJ1-2; possibly TRBD1 for D (5 bases). The V gene lost 4 bases and the J gene lost 8 bases, with 14 bases spanning the gap. The CDR3 covers 13 residues. Per germline, CDR1 SGHTA and CDR2 FQGTGA.

The chain combines TRBV27 with TRBJ2-5, with 12 bases aligning to TRBD2. Germline CDR1 MNHEY, CDR2 SMNVEV (reference sequence). V was pared by 5 bases and J by 5 bases, with 6 bases of the junction left unmatched. The CDR3 runs 15 residues. The CDR3 bases are TGTGCCAGCAGTCCTCGACTAGCGGGAGTGGAGACCCAGTACTTC. Amino acid sequence: CASSPRLAGVETQYF.

The chain combines TRBV7-9 with TRBJ2-1, with no clear D. Trimming shortened V by 4 bases and J by 0 bases, and 13 bases separated the two germline ends. The V gene's germline CDR1 is SEHNR and CDR2 FQNEAQ (reference sequence). The CDR3 runs to 16 residues. The CDR3 sequence: CASSSELVSSYNEQFF. CDR3 DNA: TGTGCCAGCAGCTCCGAACTGGTAAGCTCCTACAATGAGCAGTTCTTC.

This clone was detected only once. CDR3 protein: CSVESSVTGPYEQYF. CDR3 coding DNA: TGCAGCGTTGAGAGCTCGGTGACAGGGCCCTACGAGCAGTACTTC. The J gene is TRBJ2-7, the V gene TRBV29-1; 7 bases line up with TRBD1. The CDR3 spans 15 residues. The ends lost 3 bases at V and 2 bases at J; junction bases unmatched: 10. The germline CDR1 and CDR2 sequences are SQVTM and ANQGSEA.

The CDR3 bases are TGTGCCAGCAGTTTAGCCCCCGCCTTTGGACAGGTAACCTACGAGCAGTACTTC. It codes for CASSLAPAFGQVTYEQYF. This sequence joins TRBV27 and TRBJ2-7; TRBD1 matches 7 bases. The V and J ends lost 2 bases and 2 bases, in that order; junction bases with no gene match: 15. Looked up from germline, CDR1 is MNHEY and CDR2 is SMNVEV (reference sequence). The CDR3 is 18 amino acids.

The chain combines TRBV7-3 with TRBJ2-3, with 14 bases matching TRBD2. Germline V gene sequence: CDR1 SGHTA, CDR2 FQGTGA. V gave up 4 bases and J gave up 4 bases; unmatched junction bases: 1. This CDR3 has 15 residues. The CDR3 is CASSSGLAGADTQYF. CDR3 bases: TGTGCCAGCAGCTCGGGACTAGCGGGAGCAGATACGCAGTATTTT.

V is TRBV5-5 and J is TRBJ1-1; no reliable D call. The V end was cut by 3 bases, the J end by 0 bases, with 9 bases between. From germline, CDR1 is SGHKS and CDR2 YYEKEE (reference sequence). The CDR3 is 14 amino acids. CDR3: CASSYLTVNTEAFF. The CDR3, as DNA: TGTGCCAGCAGCTATCTTACAGTGAACACTGAAGCTTTCTTT.

This clone was seen a single time. The chain is built from TRBV10-2 and TRBJ1-5; D possibly corresponds to TRBD1 (5 bases). Trimming took off 1 base at V and 0 bases at J, with 19 bases between the two ends. The CDR3 runs to 19 residues. Looked up from germline, CDR1 is WSHSY and CDR2 is SAAADI. In nucleotides, the CDR3 is TGCGCCAGCAGTGAGTTCGGCCTTCAGGGTGTGATTAGCAATCAGCCCCAGCATTTT. This encodes CASSEFGLQGVISNQPQHF.

The genes are TRBV6-5 and TRBJ2-1, with D possibly being TRBD2 (5 bases). Germline CDR1 is MNHEY and CDR2 is SVGAGI. V was pared by 8 bases and J by 2 bases, with 10 bases between. The CDR3 is 13 residues long. CDR3 sequence reads: CASRGGPYNEQFF. CDR3 nucleotides: TGTGCCAGCCGCGGAGGCCCCTACAATGAGCAGTTCTTC.

This chain connects TRBV2 to TRBJ1-1; 7 bases map to TRBD1. The V gene's germline CDR1 is SNHLY and CDR2 FYNNEI. The CDR3 runs 16 residues. The V segment lost 0 bases and the J segment 0 bases; nucleotides outside the gene matches: 4. The CDR3 DNA is TGTGCCAGCAGTGAAGCGGGACAGAGAATGAACACTGAAGCTTTCTTT. Its translation is CASSEAGQRMNTEAFF.

This clone is a singleton in its sample. The genes are TRBV27 and TRBJ1-4; D is undetermined. CDR3 length: 13 residues. Germline-derived CDR1 and CDR2 are MNHEY and SMNVEV (reference sequence). Trimming cost V 2 bases and J 7 bases, with 8 bases left between them. In DNA, the CDR3 is TGTGCCAGCAGTTTAGGCATAAGTGAAAAACTGTTTTTT. Protein sequence: CASSLGISEKLFF.

The V call is TRBV7-3, the J call TRBJ2-1, with 8 bases identical to TRBD2. The CDR3 is made up of 13 amino acids. Germline values: CDR1 SGHTA, CDR2 FQGTGA. V was clipped by 5 bases and J by 6 bases; unmatched bases: 3. CDR3 in DNA: TGTGCCAGCAGCACAGGACTAGCCAATGAGCAGTTCTTC. As protein: CASSTGLANEQFF.